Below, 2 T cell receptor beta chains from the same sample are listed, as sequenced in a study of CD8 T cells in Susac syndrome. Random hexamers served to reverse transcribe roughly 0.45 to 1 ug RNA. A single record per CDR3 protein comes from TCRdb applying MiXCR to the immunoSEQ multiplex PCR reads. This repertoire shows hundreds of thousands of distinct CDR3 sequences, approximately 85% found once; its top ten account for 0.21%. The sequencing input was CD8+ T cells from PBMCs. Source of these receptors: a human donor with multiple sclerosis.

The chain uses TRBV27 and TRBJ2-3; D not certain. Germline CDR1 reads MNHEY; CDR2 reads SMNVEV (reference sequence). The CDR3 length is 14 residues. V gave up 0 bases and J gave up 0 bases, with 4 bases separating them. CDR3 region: CASSLSSSTDTQYF. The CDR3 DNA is TGTGCCAGCAGTTTATCCTCTAGCACAGATACGCAGTATTTT.

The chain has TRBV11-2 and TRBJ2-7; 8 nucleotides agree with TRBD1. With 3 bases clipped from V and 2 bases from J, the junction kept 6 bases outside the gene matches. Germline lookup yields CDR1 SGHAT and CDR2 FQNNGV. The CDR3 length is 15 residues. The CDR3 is CASSFETGEAYEQYF. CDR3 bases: TGTGCCAGCAGCTTCGAGACAGGGGAGGCCTACGAGCAGTACTTC.